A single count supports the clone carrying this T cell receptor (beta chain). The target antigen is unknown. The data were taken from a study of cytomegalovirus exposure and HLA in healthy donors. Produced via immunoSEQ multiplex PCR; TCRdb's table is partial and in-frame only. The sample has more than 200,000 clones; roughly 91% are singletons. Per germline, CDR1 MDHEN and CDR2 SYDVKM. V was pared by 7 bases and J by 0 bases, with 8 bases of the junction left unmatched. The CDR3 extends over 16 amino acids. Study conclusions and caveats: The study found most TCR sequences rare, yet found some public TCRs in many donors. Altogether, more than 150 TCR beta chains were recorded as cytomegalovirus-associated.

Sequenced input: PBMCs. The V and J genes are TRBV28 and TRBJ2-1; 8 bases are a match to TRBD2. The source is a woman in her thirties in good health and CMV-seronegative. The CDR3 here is CASTRERESSYNEQFF. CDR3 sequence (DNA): TGTGCCAGCACCAGAGAGCGGGAGAGCTCCTACAATGAGCAGTTCTTC.